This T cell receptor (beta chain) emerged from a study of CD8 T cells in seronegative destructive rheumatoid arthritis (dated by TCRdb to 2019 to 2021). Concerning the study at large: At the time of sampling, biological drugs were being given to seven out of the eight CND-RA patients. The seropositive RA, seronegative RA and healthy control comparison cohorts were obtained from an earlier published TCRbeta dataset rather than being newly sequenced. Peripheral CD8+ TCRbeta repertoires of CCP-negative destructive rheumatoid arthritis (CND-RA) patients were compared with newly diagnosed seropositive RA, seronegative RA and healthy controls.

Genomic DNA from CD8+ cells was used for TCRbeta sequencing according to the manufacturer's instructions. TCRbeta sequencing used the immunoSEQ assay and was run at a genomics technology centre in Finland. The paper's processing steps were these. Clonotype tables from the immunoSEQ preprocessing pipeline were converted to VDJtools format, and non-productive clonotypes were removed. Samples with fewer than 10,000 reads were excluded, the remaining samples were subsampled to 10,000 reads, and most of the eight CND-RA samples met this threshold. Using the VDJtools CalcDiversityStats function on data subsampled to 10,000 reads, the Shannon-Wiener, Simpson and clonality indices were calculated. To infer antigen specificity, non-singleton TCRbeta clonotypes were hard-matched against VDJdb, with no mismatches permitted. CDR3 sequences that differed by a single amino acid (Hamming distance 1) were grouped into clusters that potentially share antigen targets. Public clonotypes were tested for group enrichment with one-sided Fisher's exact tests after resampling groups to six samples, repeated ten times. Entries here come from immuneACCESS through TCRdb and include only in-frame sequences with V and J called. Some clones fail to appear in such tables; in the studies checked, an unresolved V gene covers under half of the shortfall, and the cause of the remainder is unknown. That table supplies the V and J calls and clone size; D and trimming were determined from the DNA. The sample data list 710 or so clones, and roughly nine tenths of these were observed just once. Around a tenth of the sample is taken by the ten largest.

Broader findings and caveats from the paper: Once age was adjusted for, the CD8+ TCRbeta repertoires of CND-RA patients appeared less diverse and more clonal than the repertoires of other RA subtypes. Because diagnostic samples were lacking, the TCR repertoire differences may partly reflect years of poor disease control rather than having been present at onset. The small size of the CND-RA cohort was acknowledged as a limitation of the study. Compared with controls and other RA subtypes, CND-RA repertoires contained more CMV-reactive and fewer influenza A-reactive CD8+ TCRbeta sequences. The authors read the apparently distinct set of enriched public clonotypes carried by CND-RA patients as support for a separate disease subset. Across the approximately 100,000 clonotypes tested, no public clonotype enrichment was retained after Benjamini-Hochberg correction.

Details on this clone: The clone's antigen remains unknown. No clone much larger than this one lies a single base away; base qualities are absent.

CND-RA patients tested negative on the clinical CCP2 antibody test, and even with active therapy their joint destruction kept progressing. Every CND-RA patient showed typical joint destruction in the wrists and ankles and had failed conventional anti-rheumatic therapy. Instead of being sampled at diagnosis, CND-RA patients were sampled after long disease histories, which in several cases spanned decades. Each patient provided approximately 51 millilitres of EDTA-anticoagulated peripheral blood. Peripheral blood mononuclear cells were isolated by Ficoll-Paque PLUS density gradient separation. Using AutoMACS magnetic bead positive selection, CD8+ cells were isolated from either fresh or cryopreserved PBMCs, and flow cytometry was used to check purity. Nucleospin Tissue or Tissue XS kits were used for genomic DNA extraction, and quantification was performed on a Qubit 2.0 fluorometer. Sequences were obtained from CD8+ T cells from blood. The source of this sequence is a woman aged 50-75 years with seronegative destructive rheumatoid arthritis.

This receptor carries the CDR3 CASSSTGTGLAEQFF. The DNA is as follows: TGTGCCAGCAGTTCCACCGGGACAGGGCTGGCTGAGCAGTTCTTC. The chain links TRBV28 with TRBJ2-1, with 9 bases aligning to TRBD1. V ends up 4 bases short and J 9 bases short, with an unmatched junction base count of 10. The CDR3 has 15 amino acids, counting the end cysteine and phenylalanine. CDR3 DNA only is kept here, 45 bases in frame from base 1. As encoded in the germline V gene, CDR1 is MDHEN while CDR2 is SYDVKM.